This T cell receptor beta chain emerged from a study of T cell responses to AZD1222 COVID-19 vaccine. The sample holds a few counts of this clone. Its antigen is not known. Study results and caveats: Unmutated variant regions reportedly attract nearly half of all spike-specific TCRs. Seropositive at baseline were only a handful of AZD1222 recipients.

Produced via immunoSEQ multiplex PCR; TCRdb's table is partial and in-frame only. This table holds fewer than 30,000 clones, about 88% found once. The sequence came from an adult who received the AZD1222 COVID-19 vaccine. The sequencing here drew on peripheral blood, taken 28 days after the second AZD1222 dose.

CDR3 nucleotides: TGTGCCAGCAGTTTGTTGAGGTATCCGAACACCGGGGAGCTGTTTTTT. The encoded protein is CASSLLRYPNTGELFF. This chain uses TRBV28 with TRBJ2-2; D not certain. The CDR3 consists of 16 residues. Germline V CDR1 and CDR2: MDHEN, SYDVKM. V lost 3 bases and J lost 0, with 11 bases in between.